Below, 10 T cell receptor beta chains from the same sample are listed, as sequenced in a study of cytomegalovirus exposure and HLA in healthy donors. PCR was performed using 60 Vbeta and 13 Jbeta primers. Using immunoSEQ multiplex PCR, the repertoire was profiled, and TCRdb retains in-frame clones only, with some absent. The sample carries some 190,000 clones, 70% to 90% recorded once. Input material: PBMCs. The receptors derive from a woman in her 30s in good health and CMV-seronegative.

V and J are TRBV14 and TRBJ2-1; D possibly corresponds to TRBD1 (5 bases). Per germline, CDR1 SGHDN and CDR2 FVKESK. CDR3 length: 16 amino acids. V lost 4 bases to trimming and J lost 4 bases, with 17 bases between them. The CDR3 loop is CASSPQDNFHYNEQFF. CDR3 coding DNA: TGTGCCAGCAGCCCCCAGGACAACTTCCATTACAATGAGCAGTTCTTC.

The J gene is TRBJ1-2, the V gene TRBV5-1; TRBD1 aligns across 10 bases. J was trimmed by 4 bases and V by 4 bases; bases with no gene match: 7. This CDR3 comprises 15 residues. The germline CDR1 and CDR2 sequences are SGHRS and YFSETQ. DNA of the CDR3: TGCGCCAGCAGCCCGGGGGACAGGGGAGGCTATGGCTACACCTTC. Amino acids: CASSPGDRGGYGYTF.

CDR3 DNA sequence: TGTGCCAGCAGCCAGGGACAGGGAGGTACCGGGGAGCTGTTTTTT. Its translation: CASSQGQGGTGELFF. The rearrangement links TRBV9 to TRBJ2-2; 9 bases align to TRBD1. Trimming cost V 4 bases and J 5 bases; bases outside gene matches: 6. This CDR3 is 15 amino acids long. Germline V gene lookup returns CDR1 SGDLS and CDR2 YYNGEE.

This chain connects TRBV9 to TRBJ2-3, with 8 bases aligning to TRBD2. This CDR3 comprises 15 residues. CDR1 and CDR2 (germline): SGDLS, YYNGEE. Trimming at V came to 2 bases and at J to 1 base, leaving 3 bases not matched to a gene. The CDR3 coding sequence is TGTGCCAGCAGCGTGACGACTAGCGGCACAGATACGCAGTATTTT. Protein: CASSVTTSGTDTQYF.

This chain links TRBV7-2 with TRBJ2-1, with D possibly TRBD1 on 5 matching bases. This CDR3 is 16 amino acids long. V lost 7 bases to trimming and J lost 0 bases, with 16 bases between them. Germline lookup yields CDR1 SGHTA and CDR2 FQGNSA. In DNA form, the CDR3 reads TGTGCCAGCACCCCCACTGGGGCGAGCTCCTACAATGAGCAGTTCTTC. It is translated as CASTPTGASSYNEQFF.

V and J are TRBV9 and TRBJ2-1; TRBD2 matches 10 bases. CDR3 length: 15 amino acids. After removal of 4 bases from V and 6 bases from J, the junction contained 7 bases not matched to a gene. Germline V gene lookup returns CDR1 SGDLS and CDR2 YYNGEE. CDR3 sequence (DNA): TGTGCCAGCAGCCCCGGGACTAGCGTATTCAATGAGCAGTTCTTC. Translation: CASSPGTSVFNEQFF.

The V gene is TRBV2, the J gene TRBJ1-5; the match to TRBD1 covers 9 bases. The trim removed 6 bases at V and 6 bases at J, leaving 3 bases unmatched. Germline assignment: CDR1 SNHLY and CDR2 FYNNEI. The length of the CDR3 is 13 residues. The DNA for the CDR3 is TGTGCCAGCAGCCGACAGGGGGGTCAGCCCCAGCATTTT. Protein: CASSRQGGQPQHF.

The genes are TRBV6-5 and TRBJ2-7; D possibly corresponds to TRBD1 (5 bases). The germline V and J ends were trimmed by 5 bases and 0 bases, with 14 bases remaining between them. The CDR3 is made up of 15 amino acids. From germline, CDR1 is MNHEY and CDR2 SVGAGI. The CDR3 here is CASSVGQGPSYEQYF. The CDR3 nucleotides read TGTGCCAGCAGTGTGGGGCAAGGCCCCTCCTACGAGCAGTACTTC.

The chain combines TRBV5-4 with TRBJ1-1; 10 bases match TRBD1. The trim removed 1 base at V and 2 bases at J, leaving 5 bases unmatched. Germline-derived CDR1 and CDR2 are SGHNT and YYREEE (reference sequence). The CDR3 loop spans 16 amino acids. CDR3 nucleotide sequence: TGTGCCAGCAGCTTGTTCCGGGACAGGGGTAACACTGAAGCTTTCTTT. Its translation: CASSLFRDRGNTEAFF.

The chain uses TRBV19 and TRBJ2-1; TRBD2 agrees at 8 bases. The CDR3 contains 17 residues. Germline values: CDR1 LNHDA, CDR2 SQIVND (reference sequence). V lost 5 bases to trimming and J lost 2 bases; unmatched junction nucleotides: 11. The CDR3 coding sequence is TGTGCCAGTAGTGGCCCCCCGGGGGGGTACACCTACAATGAGCAGTTCTTC. Translating it yields CASSGPPGGYTYNEQFF.